Presented here are 9 T cell receptor beta chains from one specimen sequenced in a study of T cells in Graves' hyperthyroidism and ophthalmopathy. The TCR beta CDR3 regions underwent amplification using RNA transcripts as the source. RT-PCR in the first round (using the HTBI primer set) targeted the TCR CDR3. TCRdb processed the multiplex PCR reads anew with MiXCR; each CDR3 protein has one entry. The data hold 300,000 to 500,000 distinct CDR3 sequences, with about 14% observed a single time. Sequencing was carried out using blood. Receptors were obtained from a man aged 45 to 65 with Graves' ophthalmopathy.

This clonotype occurred a few times. This chain connects TRBV28 to TRBJ1-1; 7 bases map to TRBD1. The CDR3 totals 14 residues. Germline loops: CDR1 MDHEN, CDR2 SYDVKM. V lost 8 bases, J lost 5 bases, and 11 bases stayed unmatched. The CDR3 protein is CASGHPGGGTEAFF. CDR3 DNA sequence: TGTGCCAGCGGCCACCCAGGGGGAGGTACTGAAGCTTTCTTT. Filled out from reference TRBV28 and TRBJ1-1, the complete variable domain reads DVKVTQSSRYLVKRTGEKVFLECVQDMDHENMFWYRQDPGLGLRLIYFSYDVKMKEKGDIPEGYSVSREKKERFSLILESASTNQTSMYLCASGHPGGGTEAFFGQGTRLTVV.

This clonotype was observed many times. The chain is built from TRBV3-1 and TRBJ2-5; possibly TRBD2 for D (6 bases). V was pared by 2 bases and J by 9 bases, with 7 bases between. Germline CDR1 and CDR2: LGHDT and YNNKEL (reference sequence). The CDR3 contains 11 residues. CDR3 DNA sequence: TGTGCCAGCAGCCAAACGGGGGCCCAGTACTTC. Translated, it gives CASSQTGAQYF.

This clonotype was detected ten times or more. The V gene is TRBV12-3 or TRBV12-4, the J gene TRBJ2-6, with unresolved D. The CDR3 has 14 residues. V shed 2 bases and J shed 0 bases, with 2 bases lying between them. CDR3 sequence: CASSLHSGANVLTF. The CDR3 region has the DNA TGTGCCAGCAGTTTACACTCTGGGGCCAACGTCCTGACTTTC.

This clonotype was found many times. This chain joins TRBV11-3 and TRBJ2-7; 7 bases are shared with TRBD1. J lost 6 bases, V lost 0 bases, and 5 bases had no gene match. Germline lookup yields CDR1 SGHNT and CDR2 YENEEA. The CDR3 totals 14 residues. This chain's CDR3 is CASSLEGTVGEQYF. CDR3 sequence (DNA): TGTGCCAGCAGCTTAGAAGGGACAGTGGGCGAGCAGTACTTC.

This clonotype was detected only a few times. This may stem from a read error, because a much larger clone lies one nucleotide away. Without the conserved terminal phenylalanine or tryptophan, this CDR3 likely stems from a read error. V usage is TRBV2 and J usage is TRBJ1-5, with unresolved D. Trimming took off 6 bases at V and 6 bases at J, with 12 bases between the two ends. This CDR3 has 13 residues. From germline, CDR1 is SNHLY and CDR2 FYNNEI. The CDR3 DNA sequence: TGTGCCAGCAGCGTCTGGGTAGGTCAGCCCCAGCATCTT. The encoded protein is CASSVWVGQPQHL.

This clonotype came up a few times. V usage is TRBV10-3 and J usage is TRBJ1-2; possibly TRBD1 for D (6 bases). Trimming shortened V by 0 bases and J by 2 bases, and 7 bases separated the two germline ends. This CDR3 region has 14 residues. Per the germline V gene, CDR1 is ENHRY and CDR2 is SYGVKD. CDR3 in DNA: TGTGCCATCAGTGAGTCTACAGGGAACTATGGCTACACCTTC. Residues: CAISESTGNYGYTF.

This clonotype was counted ten times or more. V and J are TRBV3-1 and TRBJ1-1; the D is unclear. From germline, CDR1 is LGHDT and CDR2 YNNKEL (reference sequence). There are 14 residues in the CDR3. Trimming removed 4 bases from V and 5 bases from J, with 14 bases in between. The CDR3 DNA sequence: TGTGCCAGCAGCCCTCACCTGGCGCGGACTGAAGCTTTCTTT. This encodes CASSPHLARTEAFF. Full variable domain (remainder filled in from reference TRBV3-1 and TRBJ1-1): DTAVSQTPKYLVTQMGNDKSIKCEQNLGHDTMYWYKQDSKKFLKIMFSYNNKELIINETVPNRFSPKSPDKAHLNLHINSLELGDSAVYFCASSPHLARTEAFFGQGTRLTVV.

This clonotype was seen ten or more times. The CDR3 coding sequence is TGTGCCAGCAGCCAAGATGGCACCCCAGGAGATACGCAGTATTTT. Translated, it gives CASSQDGTPGDTQYF. The genes are TRBV3-1 and TRBJ2-3; D not certain. V was trimmed by 0 bases and J by 5 bases, leaving 12 bases between them. The CDR3 sequence is 15 residues long. Germline CDR1 is LGHDT and CDR2 is YNNKEL (reference sequence).

This clonotype was seen at least ten times. Sequence at one end of the junction differs from germline and may be a read error. The chain combines TRBV7-7 with TRBJ2-1; TRBD1 agrees at 10 bases. The V gene's germline CDR1 is SSHAT and CDR2 FNYEAQ (reference sequence). The CDR3 runs 13 residues. The CDR3 DNA sequence: TGTGCTAGCAGCCGGGACAGGGGCAATGAGCAGTTCTTC. This sequence encodes CASSRDRGNEQFF.